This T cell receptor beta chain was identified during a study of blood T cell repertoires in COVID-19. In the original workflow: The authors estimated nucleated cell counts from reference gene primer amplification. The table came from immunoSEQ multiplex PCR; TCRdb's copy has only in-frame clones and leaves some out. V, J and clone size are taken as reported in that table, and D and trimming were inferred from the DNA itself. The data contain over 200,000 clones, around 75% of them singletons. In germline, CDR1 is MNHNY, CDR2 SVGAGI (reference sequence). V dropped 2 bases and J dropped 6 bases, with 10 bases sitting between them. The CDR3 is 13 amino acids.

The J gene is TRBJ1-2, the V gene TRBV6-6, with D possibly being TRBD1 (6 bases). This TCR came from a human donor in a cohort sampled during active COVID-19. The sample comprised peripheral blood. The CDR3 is CASSYDQGNGYTF. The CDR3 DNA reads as TGTGCCAGCAGTTACGACCAGGGGAATGGCTACACCTTC.